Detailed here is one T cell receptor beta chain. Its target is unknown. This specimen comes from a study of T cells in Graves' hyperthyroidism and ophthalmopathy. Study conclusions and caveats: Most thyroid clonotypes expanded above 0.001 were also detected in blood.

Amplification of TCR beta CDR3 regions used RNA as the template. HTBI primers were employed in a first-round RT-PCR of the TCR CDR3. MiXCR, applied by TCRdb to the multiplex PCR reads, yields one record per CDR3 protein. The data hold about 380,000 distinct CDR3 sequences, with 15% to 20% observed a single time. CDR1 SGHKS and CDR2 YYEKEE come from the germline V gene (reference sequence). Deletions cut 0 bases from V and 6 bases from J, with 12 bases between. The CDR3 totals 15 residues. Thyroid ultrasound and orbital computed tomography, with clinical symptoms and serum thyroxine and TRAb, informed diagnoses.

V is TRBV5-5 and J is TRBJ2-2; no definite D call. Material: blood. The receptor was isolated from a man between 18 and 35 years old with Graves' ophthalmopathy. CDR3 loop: CASSLAPVKAGELFF. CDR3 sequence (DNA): TGTGCCAGCAGCTTGGCGCCCGTGAAGGCCGGGGAGCTGTTTTTT.